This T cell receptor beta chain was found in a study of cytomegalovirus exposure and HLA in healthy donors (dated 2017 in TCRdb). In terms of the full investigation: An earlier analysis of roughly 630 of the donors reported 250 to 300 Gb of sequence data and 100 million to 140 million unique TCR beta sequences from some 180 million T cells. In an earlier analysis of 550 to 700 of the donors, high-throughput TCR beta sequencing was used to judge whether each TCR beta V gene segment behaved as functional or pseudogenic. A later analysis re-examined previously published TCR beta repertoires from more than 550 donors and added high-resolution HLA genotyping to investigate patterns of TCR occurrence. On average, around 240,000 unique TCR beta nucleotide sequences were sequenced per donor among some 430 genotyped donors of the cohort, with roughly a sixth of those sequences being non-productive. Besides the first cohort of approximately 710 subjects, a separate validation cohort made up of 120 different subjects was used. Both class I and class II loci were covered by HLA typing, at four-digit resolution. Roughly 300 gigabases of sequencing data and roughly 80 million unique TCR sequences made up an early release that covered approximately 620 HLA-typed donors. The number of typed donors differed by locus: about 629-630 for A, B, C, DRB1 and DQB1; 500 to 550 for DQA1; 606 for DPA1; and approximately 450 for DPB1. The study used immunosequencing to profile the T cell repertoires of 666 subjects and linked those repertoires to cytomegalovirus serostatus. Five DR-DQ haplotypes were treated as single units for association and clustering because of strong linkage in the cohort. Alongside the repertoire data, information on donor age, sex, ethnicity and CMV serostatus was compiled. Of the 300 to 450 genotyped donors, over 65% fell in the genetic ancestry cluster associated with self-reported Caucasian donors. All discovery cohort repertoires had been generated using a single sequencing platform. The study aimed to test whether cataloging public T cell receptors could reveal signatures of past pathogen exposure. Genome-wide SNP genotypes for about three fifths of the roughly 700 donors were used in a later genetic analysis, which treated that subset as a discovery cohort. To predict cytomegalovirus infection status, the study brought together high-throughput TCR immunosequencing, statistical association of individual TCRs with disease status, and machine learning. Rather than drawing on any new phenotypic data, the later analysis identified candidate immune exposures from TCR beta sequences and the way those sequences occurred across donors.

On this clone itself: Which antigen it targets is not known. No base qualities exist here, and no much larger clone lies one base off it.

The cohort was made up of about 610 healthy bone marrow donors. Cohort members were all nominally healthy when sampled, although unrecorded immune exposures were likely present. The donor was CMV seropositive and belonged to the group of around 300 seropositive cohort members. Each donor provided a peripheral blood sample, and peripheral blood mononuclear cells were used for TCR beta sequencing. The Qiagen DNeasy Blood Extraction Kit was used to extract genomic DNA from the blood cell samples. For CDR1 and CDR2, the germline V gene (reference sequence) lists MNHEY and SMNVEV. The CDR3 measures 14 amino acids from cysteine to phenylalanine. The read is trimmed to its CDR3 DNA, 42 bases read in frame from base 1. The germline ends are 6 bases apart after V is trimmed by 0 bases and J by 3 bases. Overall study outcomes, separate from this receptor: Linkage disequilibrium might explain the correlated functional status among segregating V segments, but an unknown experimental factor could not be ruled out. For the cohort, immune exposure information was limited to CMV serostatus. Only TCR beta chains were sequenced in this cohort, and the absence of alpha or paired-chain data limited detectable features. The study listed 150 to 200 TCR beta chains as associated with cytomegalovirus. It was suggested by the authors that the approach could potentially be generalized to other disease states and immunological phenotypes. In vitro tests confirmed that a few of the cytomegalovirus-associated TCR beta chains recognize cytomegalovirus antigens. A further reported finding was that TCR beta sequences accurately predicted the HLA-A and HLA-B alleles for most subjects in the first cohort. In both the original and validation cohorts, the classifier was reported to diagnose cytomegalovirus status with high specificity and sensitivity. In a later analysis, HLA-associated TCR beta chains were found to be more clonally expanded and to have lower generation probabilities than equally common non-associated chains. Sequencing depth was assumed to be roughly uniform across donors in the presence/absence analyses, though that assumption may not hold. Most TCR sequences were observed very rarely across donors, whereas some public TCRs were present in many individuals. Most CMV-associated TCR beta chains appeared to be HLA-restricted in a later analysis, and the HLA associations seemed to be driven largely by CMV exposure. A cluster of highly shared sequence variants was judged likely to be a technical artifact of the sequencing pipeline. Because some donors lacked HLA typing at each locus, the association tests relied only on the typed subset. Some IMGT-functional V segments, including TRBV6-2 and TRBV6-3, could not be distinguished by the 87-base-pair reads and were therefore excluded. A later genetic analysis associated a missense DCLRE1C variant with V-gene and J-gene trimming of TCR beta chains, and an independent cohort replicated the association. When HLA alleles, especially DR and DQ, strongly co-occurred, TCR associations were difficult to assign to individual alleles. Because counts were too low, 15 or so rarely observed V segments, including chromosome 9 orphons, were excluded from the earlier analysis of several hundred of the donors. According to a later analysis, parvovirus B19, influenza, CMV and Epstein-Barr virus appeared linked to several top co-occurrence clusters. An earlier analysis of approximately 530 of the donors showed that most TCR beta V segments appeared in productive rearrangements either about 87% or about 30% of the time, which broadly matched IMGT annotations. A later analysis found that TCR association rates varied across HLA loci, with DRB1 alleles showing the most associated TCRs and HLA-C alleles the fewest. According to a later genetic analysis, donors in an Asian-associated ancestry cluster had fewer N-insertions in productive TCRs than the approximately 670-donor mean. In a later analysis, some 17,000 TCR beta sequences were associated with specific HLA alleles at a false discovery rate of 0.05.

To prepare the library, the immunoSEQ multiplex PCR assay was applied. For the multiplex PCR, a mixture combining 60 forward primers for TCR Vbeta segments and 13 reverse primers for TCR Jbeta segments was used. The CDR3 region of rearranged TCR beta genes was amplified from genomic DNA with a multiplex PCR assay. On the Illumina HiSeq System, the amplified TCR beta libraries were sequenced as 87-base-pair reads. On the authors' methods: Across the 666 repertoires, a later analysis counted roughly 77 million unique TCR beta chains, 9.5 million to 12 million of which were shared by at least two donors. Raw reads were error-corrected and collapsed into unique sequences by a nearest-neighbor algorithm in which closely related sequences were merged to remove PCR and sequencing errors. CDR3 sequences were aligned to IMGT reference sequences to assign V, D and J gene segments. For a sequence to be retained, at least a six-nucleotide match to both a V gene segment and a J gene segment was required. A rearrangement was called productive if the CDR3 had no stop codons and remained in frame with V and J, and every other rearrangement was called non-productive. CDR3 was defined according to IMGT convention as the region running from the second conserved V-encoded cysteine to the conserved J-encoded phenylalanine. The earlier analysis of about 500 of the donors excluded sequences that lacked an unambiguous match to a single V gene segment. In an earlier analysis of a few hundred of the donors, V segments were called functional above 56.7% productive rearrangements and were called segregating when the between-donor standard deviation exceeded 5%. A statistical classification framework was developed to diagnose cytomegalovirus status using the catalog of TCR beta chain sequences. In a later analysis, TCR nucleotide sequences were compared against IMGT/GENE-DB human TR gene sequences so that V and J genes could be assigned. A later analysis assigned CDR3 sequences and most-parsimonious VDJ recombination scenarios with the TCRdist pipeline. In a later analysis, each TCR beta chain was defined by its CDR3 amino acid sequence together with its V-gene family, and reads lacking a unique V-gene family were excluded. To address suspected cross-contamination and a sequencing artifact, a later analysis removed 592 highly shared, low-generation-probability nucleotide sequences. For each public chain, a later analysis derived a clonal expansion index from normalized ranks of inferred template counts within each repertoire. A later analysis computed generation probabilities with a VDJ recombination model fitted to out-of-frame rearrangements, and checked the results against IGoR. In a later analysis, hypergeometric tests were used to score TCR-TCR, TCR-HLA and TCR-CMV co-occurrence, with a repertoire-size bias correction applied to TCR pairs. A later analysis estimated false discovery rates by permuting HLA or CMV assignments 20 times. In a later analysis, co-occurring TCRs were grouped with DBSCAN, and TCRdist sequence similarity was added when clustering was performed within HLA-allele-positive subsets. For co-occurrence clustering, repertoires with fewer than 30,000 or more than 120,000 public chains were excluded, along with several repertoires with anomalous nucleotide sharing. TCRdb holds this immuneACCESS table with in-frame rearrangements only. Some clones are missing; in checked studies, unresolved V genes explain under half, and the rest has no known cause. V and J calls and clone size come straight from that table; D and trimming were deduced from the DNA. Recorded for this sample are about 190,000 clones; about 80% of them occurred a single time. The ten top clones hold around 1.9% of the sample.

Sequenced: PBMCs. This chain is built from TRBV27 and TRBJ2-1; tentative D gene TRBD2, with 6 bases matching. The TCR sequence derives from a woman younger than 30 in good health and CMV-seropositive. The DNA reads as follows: TGTGCCAGCAGTTTATCGGGGGGCTACAATGAGCAGTTCTTC. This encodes CASSLSGGYNEQFF.